Listed below are T cell receptor beta chains from one sample, sequenced in a study of cytomegalovirus exposure and HLA in healthy donors. Sequencing was performed with immunoSEQ multiplex PCR; in TCRdb, only in-frame clones are kept and a portion is missing. The sample lists about 160,000 clones; around 78% were seen once. Specimen: PBMCs. These receptors all stem from a man in his forties in good health and CMV-seronegative. The CDR3 runs from the conserved cysteine through the conserved F or W. The order of the fields is V gene, J gene, CDR3 protein.

>TRBV28|TRBJ1-5
CASSSHGGAWDQPQHF
>TRBV19|TRBJ1-2
CASSIPGQGARGYTF
>TRBV19|TRBJ2-5
CASSINRGEETQYF
>TRBV5-1|TRBJ2-3
CASSLNRVADTQYF
>TRBV27|TRBJ2-4
CASSLSVGEMTNIQYF
>TRBV30|TRBJ1-2
CAWSAGQYGYTF
>TRBV27|TRBJ1-1
CASSLMARGNTEAFF
>TRBV7-2|TRBJ2-2
CASSLMSPRGGELFF
>TRBV18|TRBJ1-1
CASSQNWNTEAFF
>TRBV29-1|TRBJ1-1
CSVLQGFNTEAFF
>TRBV7-6|TRBJ1-1
CASSSTGNTEAFF
>TRBV11-1|TRBJ2-3
CASSPTGERGDTQYF
>TRBV19|TRBJ1-4
CASRQGITNEKLFF
>TRBV7-3|TRBJ2-1
CASSLTASEQFF
>TRBV4-1|TRBJ2-3
CASSQPARQGFADTQYF
>TRBV7-3|TRBJ2-2
CASSLKGRGLAGNTGELFF
>TRBV18|TRBJ2-7
CASSPPLVPYEQYF
>TRBV4-2|TRBJ2-1
CASSQELDLGNEQFF
>TRBV29-1|TRBJ1-4
CSVKTGGATNEKLFF
>TRBV29-1|TRBJ1-1
CSVDREEAFF
>TRBV30|TRBJ2-3
CAWLLAGADTQYF
>TRBV11-2|TRBJ1-3
CASSTGPDTTIYF
>TRBV19|TRBJ1-4
CASSRGSGKLFF
>TRBV10-1|TRBJ2-2
CASSIWTGELVGELFF
>TRBV30|TRBJ2-7
CAWRPGQGYEQYF
>TRBV18|TRBJ2-7
CASSPPVQGRSYEQYF
>TRBV15|TRBJ2-5
CATSRETSGREETQYF
>TRBV5-6|TRBJ1-2
CASSAGQNYGYTF
>TRBV28|TRBJ2-2
CASSLSAGWPGELFF
>TRBV6-6|TRBJ1-4
CASSYGREGFF
>TRBV6-5|TRBJ2-5
CASRSDRGWETQYF
>TRBV5-1|TRBJ1-1
CASSPSGTTEAFF
>TRBV2|TRBJ1-2
CASSLVLTDGYTF
>TRBV30|TRBJ2-1
CAFGMISGSNEQFF
>TRBV9|TRBJ1-1
CASSPGRTEAFF
>TRBV6-6|TRBJ1-2
CASSYRQGYGYTF
>TRBV30|TRBJ1-1
CAWSVPGMMAAFF
>TRBV7-8|TRBJ1-1
CASSLGGGSGTEAFF
>TRBV5-6|TRBJ2-7
CASSLGLAGANEQYF
>TRBV6-1|TRBJ1-5
CASSERNRGRYQPQHF
>TRBV7-9|TRBJ1-1
CSSSIDSTEAFF
>TRBV5-1|TRBJ2-7
CASNRGVAGNEQYF
>TRBV2|TRBJ1-2
CASRTGLGGDTF
>TRBV9|TRBJ2-5
CASSAPRSGTDQETQYF
>TRBV5-4|TRBJ2-2
CASSITGRLAGEGELFF
>TRBV5-6|TRBJ2-2
CASSSGTSGGTGELFF
>TRBV7-6|TRBJ2-3
CASSLVSPVDTQYF
>TRBV19|TRBJ1-1
CASSGATEAFF
>TRBV7-9|TRBJ1-1
CSSGRENTEAFF
>TRBV7-8|TRBJ2-5
CASSLRAYQETQYF
>TRBV4-1|TRBJ2-3
CASSQVKREGPDTQYF
>TRBV25-1|TRBJ1-6
CASTQGTDDSPLHF
>TRBV9|TRBJ2-5
CASSASGAQETQYF
>TRBV18|TRBJ2-6
CASSPMGQGAGANVLTF
>TRBV28|TRBJ1-1
CAISHRYTEAFF
>TRBV2|TRBJ2-6
CASSEARTPGANVLTF